This T cell receptor (beta chain) appears in the sequencing data of a study of T cell repertoires in cytomegalovirus infection. This clonotype has more than one count but fewer than ten. Antigen specificity is unknown. TCRdb independently ran MiXCR on the reads; one entry per CDR3 protein. This table has 60,000 to 80,000 distinct CDR3 sequences, around 20% appearing once. CDR3 size: 15 residues. Germline V gene sequence: CDR1 LNHDA, CDR2 SQIVND (reference sequence). The ends lost 5 bases at V and 6 bases at J; junction bases unmatched: 10. Specimen: CD8+ T cells from cultured PBMCs, collected from culture after CMV antigen stimulation. The origin of this receptor is a human donor in good health (CMV status not recorded). Some clones in this sample may be carry-over from other donors' samples. The chain joins TRBV19 to TRBJ2-7, with 10 bases identical to TRBD2. The CDR3 DNA follows: TGTGCCAGTAGTGTTACTACTAGCGGGGCTATCGAGCAGTACTTC. Its protein product is CASSVTTSGAIEQYF. Full variable domain (rest looked up from reference TRBV19 and TRBJ2-7): DGGITQSPKYLFRKEGQNVTLSCEQNLNHDAMYWYRQDPGQGLRLIYYSQIVNDFQKGDIAEGYSVSREKKESFPLTVTSAQKNPTAFYLCASSVTTSGAIEQYFGPGTRLTVT.